These 30 T cell receptor beta chains were sequenced from one sample in a study of OX40 agonist ivuxolimab in advanced cancers. Libraries were prepared by immunoSEQ multiplex PCR; TCRdb keeps only in-frame clonotypes and omits some of them. The data contain about 39,000 clones, over 75% of them seen just once; the ten biggest clones take up over 2.5%. Sample: CD4+ or CD8+ T cells sorted from blood, taken in a trial of the OX40 agonist ivuxolimab. These receptor sequences come from an adult with an advanced solid tumor such as melanoma, head and neck, liver or kidney cancer.

The V gene is TRBV6-4, the J gene TRBJ2-5; 7 nucleotides line up with TRBD2. The CDR3 length is 13 residues. The germline gives CDR1 MRHNA, CDR2 SNTAGT. The J segment lost 5 bases and the V segment lost 11 bases, leaving 11 bases of the junction unmatched. The CDR3 DNA reads TGTGCCCCCTGGGGAGGGTTTGAGGAGACCCAGTACTTC. Encoded protein: CAPWGGFEETQYF.

This chain uses TRBV4-1 with TRBJ2-1, with a possible D match to TRBD1 (5 bases). V was clipped by 6 bases and J by 6 bases, with 12 bases between them. The CDR3 runs 13 residues. Looked up from germline, CDR1 is MGHRA and CDR2 is YSYEKL. CDR3 protein: CASSSRASNEQFF. The CDR3 coding sequence is TGCGCCAGCAGTAGCAGGGCAAGCAATGAGCAGTTCTTC.

V gene TRBV5-4 combines with J gene TRBJ2-3, with 7 bases identical to TRBD1. This CDR3 region has 14 residues. V lost 5 bases, J lost 3 bases, and 6 bases stayed unmatched. Looked up from germline, CDR1 is SGHNT and CDR2 is YYREEE (reference sequence). CDR3 DNA sequence: TGTGCCAGCAGTCAAGACAGGGCTACAGATACGCAGTATTTT. Translating gives CASSQDRATDTQYF.

This clone has only a few counts. This chain links TRBV7-2 with TRBJ2-1; a possible D gene is TRBD2 (5 bases). Trimming took 1 base from V and 12 from J, leaving 13 bases between them. The CDR3 loop spans 13 amino acids. CDR1 SGHTA and CDR2 FQGNSA come from the germline V gene. In DNA, the CDR3 is TGTGCCAGCAGCTTAGGGGGAGACCGCGGGCAGTTCTTC. Translated: CASSLGGDRGQFF.

The chain combines TRBV5-1 with TRBJ2-5; D might be TRBD2 (6 bases). Judging by the DNA end, TRBJ2-7 fits better; the J call may be wrong. There are 15 residues in the CDR3. Germline CDR1 SGHRS, CDR2 YFSETQ. The CDR3 region is CASSSSAGRSYEQYF. The DNA of the CDR3 is TGCGCCAGCAGCTCGAGCGCAGGGAGGTCCTACGAGCAGTACTTC.

The chain joins TRBV5-6 to TRBJ1-1, with D hard to call. CDR1 is SGHDT and CDR2 is YYEEEE in the germline V gene. CDR3 length: 12 amino acids. V lost 2 bases and J 5 bases, leaving 7 bases between the germline ends. Here the CDR3 reads CASSFDGTEAFF. The CDR3 bases are TGTGCCAGCAGCTTTGACGGGACTGAAGCTTTCTTT.

Only one count was recorded for this clone. This rearrangement joins TRBV30 to TRBJ2-2; D not resolved. Trimming removed 0 bases from V and 6 bases from J, with 8 bases in between. The CDR3 is 13 amino acids. Germline lookup yields CDR1 GTSNPN and CDR2 SVGIG (reference sequence). CDR3 sequence reads: CAWSVGSPGELFF. In DNA, the CDR3 is TGTGCCTGGAGTGTAGGCAGTCCCGGGGAGCTGTTTTTT.

The chain joins TRBV11-3 to TRBJ2-7; no definite D call. CDR3 size: 13 residues. The V gene's germline CDR1 is SGHNT and CDR2 YENEEA. V was pared by 5 bases and J by 6 bases, with 14 bases between. CDR3 DNA sequence: TGTGCCAGCAGCCGAACGAGGCCCTCCGAGCAGTACTTC. It encodes CASSRTRPSEQYF.

This clone has only a few counts. This chain links TRBV19 with TRBJ1-2; D remains ambiguous. CDR3 length equals 14 residues. V dropped 6 bases and J dropped 1 base, with 12 bases sitting between them. Germline-derived CDR1 and CDR2 are LNHDA and SQIVND (reference sequence). CDR3 bases: TGTGCCAGTAGGGGGTTTCTCAATAACTATGGCTACACCTTC. As protein: CASRGFLNNYGYTF.

Notes on this clone: This same CDR3 is encoded by further DNA sequences in the sample. This chain links TRBV7-2 with TRBJ2-1; D unclear. The germline V gene has CDR1 SGHTA and CDR2 FQGNSA. Between the trimmed V and J ends, which lost 5 bases and 5 bases, there was a span of 10 bases. The CDR3 is 13 amino acids. The CDR3 protein is CASSLGRDNEQFF. In nucleotides, the CDR3 is TGTGCCAGCAGCCTCGGACGGGACAATGAGCAGTTCTTC.

The sample holds a few counts of this clone. The chain joins TRBV4-2 to TRBJ1-3, with no clear D. V was trimmed by 6 bases and J by 0 bases, leaving 12 bases between them. This CDR3 has 15 amino acids. Germline V CDR1 and CDR2: LGHNA, YNFKEQ. For the CDR3, the DNA is TGTGCCAGCAGTCCCTTCGATAGCTCTGGAAACACCATATATTTT. Protein product: CASSPFDSSGNTIYF.

This clone was detected only once. This chain links TRBV6-1 with TRBJ2-7; weak D call: TRBD2 (6 bases). The V and J ends lost 1 base and 0 bases respectively, with 10 bases between them. The CDR3 has 15 residues. CDR1 is MNHNS and CDR2 is SASEGT in the germline V gene. CDR3 nucleotide sequence: TGTGCCAGCAGTGAAGGGCGAGCGGGCTCCTACGAGCAGTACGTC. Translated: CASSEGRAGSYEQYV.

This sequence joins TRBV19 and TRBJ1-1, with 10 bases that match TRBD1. The CDR3 is 14 residues long. After removal of 6 bases from V and 7 bases from J, the junction contained 8 bases not matched to a gene. Germline-derived CDR1 and CDR2 are LNHDA and SQIVND (reference sequence). In nucleotides, the CDR3 is TGTGCCAGTAGCCAAATAGGACAGGGGGTTGAAGCTTTCTTT. Translation: CASSQIGQGVEAFF.

The chain recombines TRBV5-1 with TRBJ1-3; 8 bases align to TRBD1. The CDR3 extends over 14 amino acids. Germline values: CDR1 SGHRS, CDR2 YFSETQ. Germline trimming cut 4 bases from V and 2 bases from J; bases unmatched to any gene: 2. The CDR3 DNA sequence: TGCGCCAGCAGCCGGACAGGGACTGGAAACACCATATATTTT. As protein: CASSRTGTGNTIYF.

This clone is medium-sized. The CDR3 DNA follows: TGTGCCAGCAGCCAAACTTCAGGGAACTATGGCTACACCTTC. This gives the protein CASSQTSGNYGYTF. V is TRBV21-1 and J is TRBJ1-2; the listed D gene, TRBD1, was not tested against the DNA. TRBV21-1 is termed a pseudogene. The CDR3 has 14 residues.

The chain uses TRBV13 and TRBJ1-2, with D hard to call. CDR1 and CDR2 (germline): PRHDT, FYEKMQ (reference sequence). The ends were cut back, 5 bases at V and 5 bases at J, with 15 bases in the middle. CDR3 length equals 14 residues. CDR3 in DNA: TGTGCCAGCAGCAATTGGAGGGTGTCTTATGGCTACACCTTC. Protein sequence: CASSNWRVSYGYTF.

For this clone: One end of the junction varies from germline; a read error may be responsible. The chain couples TRBV25-1 to TRBJ2-6, with D possibly matching TRBD1 (5 bases). CDR3 size: 14 residues. Germline CDR1 is MGHDK and CDR2 is SYGVNS. CDR3 in DNA: TGTGCCAGTGCTACTATCTCTGGGGCCGACGTCCTGACTTTC. It specifies CASATISGADVLTF.

This chain uses TRBV7-9 with TRBJ1-1; D is uncertain. The CDR3 extends over 13 amino acids. CDR1 is SEHNR and CDR2 is FQNEAQ in the germline V gene (reference sequence). Deletions cut 3 bases from V and 3 bases from J, with 8 bases between. The CDR3 protein is CASSFYGHTEAFF. For the CDR3, the DNA is TGTGCCAGCAGCTTCTATGGACACACTGAAGCTTTCTTT.

The V gene is TRBV4-2, the J gene TRBJ2-7, with D possibly being TRBD1 (6 bases). The V gene's germline CDR1 is LGHNA and CDR2 YNFKEQ. The V end lost 5 bases, the J end lost 6 bases, and 14 bases lay between the germline ends. The CDR3 is 13 residues long. CDR3 sequence reads: CASSGDILGEQYF. The CDR3 DNA sequence: TGTGCCAGCAGCGGGGACATCCTCGGCGAGCAGTACTTC.

This clone was counted once. V is TRBV2 and J is TRBJ2-2; D gene unclear. V was shortened by 4 bases and J by 5 bases, with 8 bases between the two germline ends. Germline CDR1 SNHLY, CDR2 FYNNEI. The CDR3 is 13 amino acids. For the CDR3, the DNA is TGTGCCAGCAGTGGTTTGACGACCGGGGAGCTGTTTTTT. Protein sequence: CASSGLTTGELFF.

The chain combines TRBV27 with TRBJ1-1; D not certain. The CDR3 has 16 amino acids. The V gene's germline CDR1 is MNHEY and CDR2 SMNVEV (reference sequence). The V end was cut by 5 bases, the J end by 1 base, with 17 bases between. The CDR3 loop reads CASSHDGQSGNTEAFF. CDR3 bases: TGTGCCAGCAGTCACGACGGCCAGTCGGGGAACACTGAAGCTTTCTTT.

This clone was seen a single time. This sequence joins TRBV30 and TRBJ2-2; D is possibly TRBD2 (6 bases). There are 14 residues in the CDR3. Deletions cut 2 bases from V and 4 bases from J, with 11 bases between. CDR1 and CDR2 (germline): GTSNPN, SVGIG (reference sequence). The CDR3 bases are TGTGCCTGGAGTTGGGGGGTTAGCACCGGGGAGCTGTTTTTT. Amino acid sequence: CAWSWGVSTGELFF. The variable domain in full, completed from reference TRBV30 and TRBJ2-2, reads SQTIHQWPATLVQPVGSPLSLECTVEGTSNPNLYWYRQAAGRGLQLLFYSVGIGQISSEVPQNLSASRPQDRQFILSSKKLLLSDSGFYLCAWSWGVSTGELFFGEGSRLTVL.

The chain has TRBV5-1 and TRBJ2-6; perhaps D is TRBD1 or TRBD2 (5 bases each). Trimming removed 8 bases from V and 1 base from J, with 13 bases in between. CDR1 SGHRS and CDR2 YFSETQ come from the germline V gene. This CDR3 is 15 amino acids long. The CDR3 sequence is CASAAGGSGANVLTF. The CDR3 DNA follows: TGCGCCAGTGCAGCTGGGGGATCTGGGGCCAACGTCCTGACTTTC.

This sequence joins TRBV27 and TRBJ1-2; D unresolved. The CDR3 is made up of 14 amino acids. CDR1 is MNHEY, CDR2 SMNVEV, per germline (reference sequence). V lost 5 bases and J 0 bases, leaving 10 bases between the germline ends. This CDR3 is CASSRLEANYGYTF. CDR3 sequence (DNA): TGTGCCAGCAGTCGACTTGAGGCTAACTATGGCTACACCTTC.

The chain couples TRBV7-9 to TRBJ2-3, with 8 bases identical to TRBD1. The CDR3 runs to 16 residues. The V gene end was trimmed by 1 base and the J gene end by 5 bases; junction bases not matched to a gene: 8. Germline V lookup: CDR1 SEHNR, CDR2 FQNEAQ (reference sequence). CDR3 DNA sequence: TGTGCCAGCAGCTTAGGCGCAGGGGGCGCGGGAGATACGCAGTATTTT. Amino acids: CASSLGAGGAGDTQYF.

V usage is TRBV7-9 and J usage is TRBJ2-2; no clear D. Germline V gene data show CDR1 as SEHNR and CDR2 as FQNEAQ (reference sequence). The CDR3 extends over 14 amino acids. V gave up 3 bases and J gave up 4 bases, with 9 bases separating them. The DNA of the CDR3 is TGTGCCAGCAGCTTCCTACCGAGCACCGGGGAGCTGTTTTTT. Its protein is CASSFLPSTGELFF.

The CDR3 protein is CASSPLSHARLRLGYGYTF. CDR3 DNA: TGTGCCAGCAGTCCCCTATCTCACGCCAGGCTACGCTTAGGGTATGGCTACACCTTC. The J gene is TRBJ1-2, the V gene TRBV27; D is unresolved. V lost 5 bases and J lost 5, with 30 bases in between. Germline CDR1 and CDR2: MNHEY and SMNVEV (reference sequence). The CDR3 loop spans 19 amino acids.

The chain couples TRBV5-1 to TRBJ2-5; a weak D match, TRBD2 (5 bases). The last part of the DNA fits TRBJ2-7 better; the J call may be wrong. The CDR3 length is 14 residues. The V gene's germline CDR1 is SGHRS and CDR2 YFSETQ. CDR3 in amino acids: CASSLAGEGTEQYF. CDR3 in DNA: TGCGCCAGCAGCTTGGCCGGTGAGGGAACCGAGCAGTACTTC.

The genes are TRBV7-9 and TRBJ1-1; perhaps TRBD1 as D (6 bases). Germline values: CDR1 SEHNR, CDR2 FQNEAQ (reference sequence). V gave up 5 bases and J gave up 1 base, with 8 bases separating them. The CDR3 is 13 residues long. The CDR3 bases are TGTGCCAGCAGCCAGGGACAGAACACTGAAGCTTTCTTT. Amino acid sequence: CASSQGQNTEAFF.

The J gene is TRBJ2-7, the V gene TRBV6-5; weak D call: TRBD1 (6 bases). V was trimmed by 6 bases and J by 5 bases, leaving 14 bases between them. CDR3 length equals 13 residues. Germline V CDR1 and CDR2: MNHEY, SVGAGI. The CDR3: CASSNLQGDEQYV. CDR3 sequence (DNA): TGTGCCAGCAGCAACTTACAGGGAGACGAGCAGTACGTC.